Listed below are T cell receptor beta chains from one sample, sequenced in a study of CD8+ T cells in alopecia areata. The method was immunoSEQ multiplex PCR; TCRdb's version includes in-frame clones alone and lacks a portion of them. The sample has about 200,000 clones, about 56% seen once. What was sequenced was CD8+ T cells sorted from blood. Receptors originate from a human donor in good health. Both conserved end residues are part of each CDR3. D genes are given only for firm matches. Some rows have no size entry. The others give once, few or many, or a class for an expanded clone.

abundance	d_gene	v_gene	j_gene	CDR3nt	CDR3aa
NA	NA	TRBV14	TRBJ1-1	TGTGCCAGCAGCCAAGATACGAACACTGAAGCTTTCTTT	CASSQDTNTEAFF
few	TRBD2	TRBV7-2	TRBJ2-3	TGTGCCAGCAGCTTAACTAGCGGGGGCGCAGATACGCAGTATTTT	CASSLTSGGADTQYF
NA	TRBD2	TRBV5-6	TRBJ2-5	TGTGCCAGCAACCCCCCGGCGGGGGGACGTCAGACCCAGTACTTC	CASNPPAGGRQTQYF
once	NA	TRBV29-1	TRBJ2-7	TGCAGCGGGAGGGACAGCTACGAGCAGTACTTC	CSGRDSYEQYF
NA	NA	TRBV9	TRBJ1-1	TGTGCCAGCAGTCTGAATCCGGCCACTGAAGCTTTCTTT	CASSLNPATEAFF
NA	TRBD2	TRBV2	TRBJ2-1	TGTGCCAGCAGTAGCGTAACTAGCGGGTACAATGAGCAGTTCTTC	CASSSVTSGYNEQFF
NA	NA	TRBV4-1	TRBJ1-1	TGCGCCAGCAGCCAAGATACGGGGGAACCTGAAGCTTTCTTT	CASSQDTGEPEAFF
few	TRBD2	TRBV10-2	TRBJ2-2	TGCGCCAGCAGTGAGGAGCGGGGGGTCTTCGGCACCGGGGAGCTGTTTTTT	CASSEERGVFGTGELFF
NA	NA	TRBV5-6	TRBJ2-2	TGTGCCAGCAGCTCGGGCAGGGGATTTTCCACCGGGGAGCTGTTTTTT	CASSSGRGFSTGELFF
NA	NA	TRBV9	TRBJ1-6	TGTGCCAGCGGAGAGGACAACAATTCACCCCTCCACTTT	CASGEDNNSPLHF
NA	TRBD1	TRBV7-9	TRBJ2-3	TGTGCCAGCAGCTTCGACAGGGGGACAACAGATACGCAGTATTTT	CASSFDRGTTDTQYF
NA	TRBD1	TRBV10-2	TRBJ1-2	TGCGCCAGCAGCGCGGGACAGTACCATGGCTACACCTTC	CASSAGQYHGYTF
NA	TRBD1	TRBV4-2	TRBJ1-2	TGTGCCAGCAGCCTAGGGACAGGGGGCTATGGCTACACCTTC	CASSLGTGGYGYTF
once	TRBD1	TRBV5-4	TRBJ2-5	TGTGCCAGCAGCTTCCGGACAGGCCAAGAGACCCAGTACTTC	CASSFRTGQETQYF
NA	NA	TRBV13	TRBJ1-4	TGTGCCAGCAGTTCCCGGGACCCTAATGAAAAACTGTTTTTT	CASSSRDPNEKLFF
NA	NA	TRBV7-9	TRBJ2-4	TGTGCCAGCAGCTTAGACTTCCCACCGGAGCACTTC	CASSLDFPPEHF
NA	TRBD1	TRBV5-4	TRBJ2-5	TGTGCCAGCAGCCTTACGGGGACAGCTGAAGAGACCCAGTACTTC	CASSLTGTAEETQYF
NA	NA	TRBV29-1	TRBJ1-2	TGCAGCGTTGAAGGCCAGGGGCTGGGCTACACCTTC	CSVEGQGLGYTF
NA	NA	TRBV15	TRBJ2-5	TGTGCCACCAGCAGTACCGACGAGACCCAGTACTTC	CATSSTDETQYF
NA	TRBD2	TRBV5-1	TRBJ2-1	TGCGCCAGCAGCATAGCGGGACTCTACAATGAGCAGTTCTTC	CASSIAGLYNEQFF
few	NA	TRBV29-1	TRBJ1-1	TGCAGCGTTGTCCGGAACACTGAAGCTTTCTTT	CSVVRNTEAFF
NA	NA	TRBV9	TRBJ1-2	TGTGCCAGCAGCATCGACAGTGATAACTATGGCTACACCTTC	CASSIDSDNYGYTF
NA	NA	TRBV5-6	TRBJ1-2	TGTGCCAGCAGCTTGATTGGGCAGGCGGGGTCCTATGGCTACACCTTC	CASSLIGQAGSYGYTF
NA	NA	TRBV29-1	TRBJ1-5	TGCAGCGTTAAAGTGGGCAACGGGGGTCGGGAGCCCCAGCATTTT	CSVKVGNGGREPQHF